The table lists the clone carrying this T cell receptor beta chain with a few counts. During its preparation, the TCRbeta library received unique molecular identifiers. TCRdb independently ran MiXCR on the PCR reads; one entry per CDR3 protein. The table includes about 610,000 distinct CDR3 sequences, over 9.5% detected once. The data stem from a study of T-cell reconstitution after alpha-beta-depleted transplantation in children. This CDR3 region has 15 residues. With V trimmed by 8 bases and J by 2 bases, 11 bases remained unmatched. CDR1 and CDR2 (germline): SEHNR, FQNEAQ (reference sequence). The TCR was taken from a human donor who donated a stem cell graft to a child with acute myeloid leukemia. The rearrangement joins TRBV7-9 to TRBJ2-5; 7 nucleotides line up with TRBD2. This material consisted of PBMCs from the stem cell graft donor, taken from the stem cell graft. CDR3 in amino acids: CASYTVGLGQETQYF. CDR3 DNA: TGTGCCAGCTACACTGTAGGACTAGGTCAAGAGACCCAGTACTTC.